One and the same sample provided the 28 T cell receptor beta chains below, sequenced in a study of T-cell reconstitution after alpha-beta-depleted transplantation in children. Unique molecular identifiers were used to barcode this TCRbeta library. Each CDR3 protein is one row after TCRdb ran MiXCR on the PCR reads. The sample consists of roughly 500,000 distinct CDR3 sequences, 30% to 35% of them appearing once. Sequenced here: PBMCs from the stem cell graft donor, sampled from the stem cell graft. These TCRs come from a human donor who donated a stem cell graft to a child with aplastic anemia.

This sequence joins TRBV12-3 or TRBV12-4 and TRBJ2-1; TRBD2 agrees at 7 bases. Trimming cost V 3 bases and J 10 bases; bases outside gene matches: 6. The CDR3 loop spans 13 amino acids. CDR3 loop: CASSLGSGLEQFF. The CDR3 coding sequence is TGTGCCAGCAGTTTGGGTAGCGGGTTAGAGCAGTTCTTC.

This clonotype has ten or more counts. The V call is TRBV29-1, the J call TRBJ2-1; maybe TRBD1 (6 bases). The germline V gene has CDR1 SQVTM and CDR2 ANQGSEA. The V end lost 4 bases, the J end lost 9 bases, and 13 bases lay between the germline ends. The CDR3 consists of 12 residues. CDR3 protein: CSVGFGGGEQFF. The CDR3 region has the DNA TGCAGCGTTGGTTTTGGGGGCGGTGAGCAGTTCTTC.

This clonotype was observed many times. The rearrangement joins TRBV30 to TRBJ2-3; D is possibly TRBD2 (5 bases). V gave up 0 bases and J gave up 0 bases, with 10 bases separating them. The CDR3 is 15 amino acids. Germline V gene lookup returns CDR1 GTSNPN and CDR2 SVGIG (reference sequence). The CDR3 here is CAWSVGSASTDTQYF. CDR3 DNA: TGTGCCTGGAGTGTCGGTAGCGCGAGCACAGATACGCAGTATTTT.

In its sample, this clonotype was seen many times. CDR3 DNA: TGTGCCAGCAGCTACCCCTTAGGGAAAAAAACCCAGGGACTAGCGGGAGATGCAGATACGCAGTATTTT. Translated: CASSYPLGKKTQGLAGDADTQYF. The genes are TRBV7-2 and TRBJ2-3, with 14 bases aligning to TRBD2. Trimming cost V 4 bases and J 4 bases; bases outside gene matches: 25. The V gene's germline CDR1 is SGHTA and CDR2 FQGNSA. The CDR3 is 23 amino acids.

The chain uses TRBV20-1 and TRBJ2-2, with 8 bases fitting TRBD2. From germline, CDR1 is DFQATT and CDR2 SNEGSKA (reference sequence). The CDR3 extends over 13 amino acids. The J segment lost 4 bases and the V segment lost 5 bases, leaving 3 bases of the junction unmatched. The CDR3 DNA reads TGCAGTGCTGGCGGGAGGCTCACCGGGGAGCTGTTTTTT. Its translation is CSAGGRLTGELFF.

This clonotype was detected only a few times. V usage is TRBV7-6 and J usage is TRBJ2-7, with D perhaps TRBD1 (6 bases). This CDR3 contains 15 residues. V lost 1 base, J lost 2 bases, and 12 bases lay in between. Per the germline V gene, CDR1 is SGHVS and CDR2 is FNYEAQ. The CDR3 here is CASSLGLGGTYEQYF. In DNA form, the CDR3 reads TGTGCCAGCAGCTTAGGGTTAGGGGGAACCTACGAGCAGTACTTC.

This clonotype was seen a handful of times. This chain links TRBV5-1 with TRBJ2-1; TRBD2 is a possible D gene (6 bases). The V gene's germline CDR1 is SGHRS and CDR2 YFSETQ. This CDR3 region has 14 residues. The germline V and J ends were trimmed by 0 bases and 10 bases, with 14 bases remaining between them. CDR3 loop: CASSLAIAEAEQFF. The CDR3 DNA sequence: TGCGCCAGCAGCTTGGCGATAGCGGAGGCCGAGCAGTTCTTC.

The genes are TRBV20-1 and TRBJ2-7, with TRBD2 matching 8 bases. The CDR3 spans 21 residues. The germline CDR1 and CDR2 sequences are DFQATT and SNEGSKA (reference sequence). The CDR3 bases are TGCTGCGCTAGAGATCAGCCTCAAGGGCTAGCGGGCCTAGGGGCCTCCTACGAGCAGTACTTC. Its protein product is CCARDQPQGLAGLGASYEQYF.

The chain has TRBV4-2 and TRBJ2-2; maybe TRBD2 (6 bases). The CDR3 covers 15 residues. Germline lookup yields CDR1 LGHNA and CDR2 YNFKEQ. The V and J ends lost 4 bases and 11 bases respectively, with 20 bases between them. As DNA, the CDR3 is TGTGCCAGCAGCCTCGCGGAAGGCGGGACGCCTGAGCTGTTTTTT. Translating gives CASSLAEGGTPELFF.

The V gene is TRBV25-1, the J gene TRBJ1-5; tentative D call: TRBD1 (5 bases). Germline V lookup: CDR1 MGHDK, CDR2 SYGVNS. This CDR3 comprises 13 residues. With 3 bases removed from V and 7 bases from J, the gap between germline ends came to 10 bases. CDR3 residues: CASSEAGKQPQHF. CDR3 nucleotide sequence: TGTGCCAGCAGTGAGGCAGGGAAACAGCCCCAGCATTTT.

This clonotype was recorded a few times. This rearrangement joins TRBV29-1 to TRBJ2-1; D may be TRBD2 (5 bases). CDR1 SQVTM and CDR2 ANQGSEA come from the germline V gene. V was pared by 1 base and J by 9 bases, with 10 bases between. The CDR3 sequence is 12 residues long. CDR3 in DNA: TGCAGCGTTGAAGGTGGAGGAGGTGAGCAGTTCTTC. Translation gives CSVEGGGGEQFF.

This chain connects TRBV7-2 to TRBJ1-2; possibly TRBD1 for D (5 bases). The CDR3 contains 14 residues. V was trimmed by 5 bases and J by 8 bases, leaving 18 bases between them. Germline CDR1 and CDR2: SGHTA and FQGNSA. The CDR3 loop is CASSMGPLLQGYTF. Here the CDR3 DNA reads TGTGCCAGCAGCATGGGACCGCTCCTACAGGGCTACACCTTC.

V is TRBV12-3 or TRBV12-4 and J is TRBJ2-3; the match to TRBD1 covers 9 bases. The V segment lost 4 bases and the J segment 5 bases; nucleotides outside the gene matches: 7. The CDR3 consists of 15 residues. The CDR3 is CASSWTGDGGDTQYF. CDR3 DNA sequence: TGTGCCAGCAGTTGGACAGGGGATGGCGGAGATACGCAGTATTTT.

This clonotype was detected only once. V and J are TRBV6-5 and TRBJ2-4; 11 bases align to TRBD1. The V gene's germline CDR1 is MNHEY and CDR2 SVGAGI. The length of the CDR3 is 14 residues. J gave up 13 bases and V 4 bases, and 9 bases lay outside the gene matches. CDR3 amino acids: CASSSADRGRWQYF. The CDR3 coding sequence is TGTGCCAGCAGTTCCGCGGACAGGGGGCGTTGGCAGTACTTC.

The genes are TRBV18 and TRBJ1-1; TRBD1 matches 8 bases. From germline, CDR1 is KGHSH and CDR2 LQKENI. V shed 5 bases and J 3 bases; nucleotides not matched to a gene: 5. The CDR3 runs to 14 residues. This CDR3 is CASSRQGLDTEAFF. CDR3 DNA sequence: TGTGCCAGCTCAAGACAGGGGCTAGACACTGAAGCTTTCTTT.

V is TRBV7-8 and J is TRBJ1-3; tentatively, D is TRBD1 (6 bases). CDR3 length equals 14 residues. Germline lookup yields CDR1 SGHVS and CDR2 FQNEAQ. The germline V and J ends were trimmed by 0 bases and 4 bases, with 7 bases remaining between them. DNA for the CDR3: TGTGCCAGCAGCTTAGCGACAGGCGGAAACACCATATATTTT. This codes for CASSLATGGNTIYF.

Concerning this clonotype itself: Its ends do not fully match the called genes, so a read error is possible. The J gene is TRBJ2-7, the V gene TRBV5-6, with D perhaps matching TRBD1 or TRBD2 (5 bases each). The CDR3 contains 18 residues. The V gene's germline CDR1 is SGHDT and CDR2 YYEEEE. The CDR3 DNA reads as TGTGCTAGCAGCTTGCTGCAATCCGGGACGGCGGCTTCCTACGAGCAGTACTTC. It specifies CASSLLQSGTAASYEQYF.

DNA of the CDR3: TGTGCCACCAAGGACGGTTACCCGATGAACACTGAAGCTTTCTTT. This encodes CATKDGYPMNTEAFF. The chain links TRBV13 to TRBJ1-1, with no clear D. CDR1 is PRHDT, CDR2 FYEKMQ, per germline (reference sequence). Trimming took 10 bases from V and 0 from J, leaving 18 bases between them. CDR3 length: 15 residues.

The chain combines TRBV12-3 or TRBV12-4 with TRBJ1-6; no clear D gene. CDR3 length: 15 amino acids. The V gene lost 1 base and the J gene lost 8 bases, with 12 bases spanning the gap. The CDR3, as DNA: TGTGCCAGCAGTTTAGGGGAATTTGGTTATTCACCCCTCCACTTT. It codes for CASSLGEFGYSPLHF.

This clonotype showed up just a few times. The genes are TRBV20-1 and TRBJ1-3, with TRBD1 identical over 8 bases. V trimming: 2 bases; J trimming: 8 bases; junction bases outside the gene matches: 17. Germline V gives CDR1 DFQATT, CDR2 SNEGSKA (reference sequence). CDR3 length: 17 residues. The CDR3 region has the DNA TGCAGTGCTAGAAACCCACCGGGCGGGCAGGGGGCGGACACCATATATTTT. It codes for CSARNPPGGQGADTIYF.

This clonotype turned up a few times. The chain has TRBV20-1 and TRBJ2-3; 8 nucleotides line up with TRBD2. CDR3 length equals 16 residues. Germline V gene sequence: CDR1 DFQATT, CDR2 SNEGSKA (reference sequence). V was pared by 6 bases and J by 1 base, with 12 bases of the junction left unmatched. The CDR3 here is CSALQRENRGTDTQYF. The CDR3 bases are TGCAGTGCCCTTCAGCGGGAGAACCGCGGCACAGATACGCAGTATTTT.

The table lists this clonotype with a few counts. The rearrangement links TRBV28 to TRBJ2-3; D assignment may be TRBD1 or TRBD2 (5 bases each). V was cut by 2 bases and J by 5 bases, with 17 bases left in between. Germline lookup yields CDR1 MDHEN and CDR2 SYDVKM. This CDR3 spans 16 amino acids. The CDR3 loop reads CASSLIGASRKDTQYF. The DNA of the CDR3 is TGTGCCAGCAGTTTAATCGGGGCATCGCGGAAAGATACGCAGTATTTT.

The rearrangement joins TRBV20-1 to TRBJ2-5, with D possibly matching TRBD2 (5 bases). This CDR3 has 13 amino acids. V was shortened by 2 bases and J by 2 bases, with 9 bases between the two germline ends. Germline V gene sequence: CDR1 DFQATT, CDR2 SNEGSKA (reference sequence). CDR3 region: CSARNSGQETQYF. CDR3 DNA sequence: TGCAGTGCTAGAAATTCGGGACAAGAGACCCAGTACTTC.

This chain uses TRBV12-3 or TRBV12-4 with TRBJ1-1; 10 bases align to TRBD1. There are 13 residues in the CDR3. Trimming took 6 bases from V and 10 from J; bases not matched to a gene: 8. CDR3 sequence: CASRLDRGPVAFF. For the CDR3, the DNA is TGTGCCAGCAGACTCGACAGGGGGCCTGTAGCTTTCTTT.

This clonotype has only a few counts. CDR3: CASSSRTSGQETQYF. CDR3 coding DNA: TGTGCCAGCAGCTCCCGGACTAGCGGCCAAGAGACCCAGTACTTC. The chain combines TRBV7-6 with TRBJ2-5; TRBD2 matches at 10 bases. Germline V gives CDR1 SGHVS, CDR2 FNYEAQ. V dropped 4 bases and J dropped 1; count of bases not matched to a gene: 3. CDR3 length: 15 residues. The entire variable domain, with the rest obtained from reference TRBV7-6 and TRBJ2-5, is as follows: GAGVSQSPRYKVTKRGQDVALRCDPISGHVSLYWYRQALGQGPEFLTYFNYEAQQDKSGLPNDRFSAERPEGSISTLTIQRTEQRDSAMYRCASSSRTSGQETQYFGPGTRLLVL.

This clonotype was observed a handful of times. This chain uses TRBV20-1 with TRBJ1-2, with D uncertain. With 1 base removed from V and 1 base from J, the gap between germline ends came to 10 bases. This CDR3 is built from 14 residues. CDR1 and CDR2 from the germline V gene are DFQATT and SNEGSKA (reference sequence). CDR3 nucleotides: TGCAGTGCTAGAGCTCCCAGGATTAACTATGGCTACACCTTC. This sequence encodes CSARAPRINYGYTF.

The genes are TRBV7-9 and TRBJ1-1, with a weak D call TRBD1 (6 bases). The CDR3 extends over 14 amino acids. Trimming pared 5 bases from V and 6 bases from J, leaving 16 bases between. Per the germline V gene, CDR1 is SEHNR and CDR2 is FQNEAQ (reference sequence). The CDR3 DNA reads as TGTGCCAGCAGCGCATCCGGGACATATGCTGAAGCTTTCTTT. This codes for CASSASGTYAEAFF.

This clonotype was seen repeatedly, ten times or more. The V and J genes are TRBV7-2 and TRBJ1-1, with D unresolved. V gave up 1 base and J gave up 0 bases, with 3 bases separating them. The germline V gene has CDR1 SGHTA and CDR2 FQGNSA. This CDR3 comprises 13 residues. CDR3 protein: CASSLDMNTEAFF. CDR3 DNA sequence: TGTGCCAGCAGCTTAGACATGAACACTGAAGCTTTCTTT.